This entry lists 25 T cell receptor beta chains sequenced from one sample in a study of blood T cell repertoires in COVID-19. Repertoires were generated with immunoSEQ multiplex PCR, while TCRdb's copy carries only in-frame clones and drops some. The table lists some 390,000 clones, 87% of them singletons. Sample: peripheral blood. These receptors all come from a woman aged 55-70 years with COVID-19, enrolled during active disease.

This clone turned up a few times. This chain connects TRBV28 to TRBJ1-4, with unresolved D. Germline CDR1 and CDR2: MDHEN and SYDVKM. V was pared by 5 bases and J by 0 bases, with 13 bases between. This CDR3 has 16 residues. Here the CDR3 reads CASSGSEAATNEKLFF. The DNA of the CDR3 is TGTGCCAGCAGTGGTTCAGAGGCGGCAACTAATGAAAAACTGTTTTTT. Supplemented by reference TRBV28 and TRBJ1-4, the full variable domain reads DVKVTQSSRYLVKRTGEKVFLECVQDMDHENMFWYRQDPGLGLRLIYFSYDVKMKEKGDIPEGYSVSREKKERFSLILESASTNQTSMYLCASSGSEAATNEKLFFGSGTQLSVL.

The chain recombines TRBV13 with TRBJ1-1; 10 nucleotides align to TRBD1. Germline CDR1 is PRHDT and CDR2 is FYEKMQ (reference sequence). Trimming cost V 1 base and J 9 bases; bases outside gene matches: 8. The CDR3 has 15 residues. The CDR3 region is CASSLDRQGAPQAFF. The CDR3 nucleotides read TGTGCCAGCAGCTTAGACAGACAGGGGGCTCCTCAAGCTTTCTTT.

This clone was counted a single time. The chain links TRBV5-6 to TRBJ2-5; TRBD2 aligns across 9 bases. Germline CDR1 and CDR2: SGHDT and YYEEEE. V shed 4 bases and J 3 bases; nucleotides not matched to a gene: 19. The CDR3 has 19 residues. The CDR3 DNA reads TGTGCCAGCAGCCCCGCCGGGACTAGCTGGGATGGAGGTAAAGAGACCCAGTACTTC. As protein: CASSPAGTSWDGGKETQYF.

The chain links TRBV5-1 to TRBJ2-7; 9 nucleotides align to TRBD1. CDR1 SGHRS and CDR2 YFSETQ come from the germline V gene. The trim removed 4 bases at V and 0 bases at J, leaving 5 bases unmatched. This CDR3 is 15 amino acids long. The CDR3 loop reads CASSVGTGPSYEQYF. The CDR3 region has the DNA TGCGCCAGCAGCGTCGGGACAGGGCCCTCCTACGAGCAGTACTTC.

The CDR3 reads CASSLAGTGADSNQPQHF. The CDR3, as DNA: TGTGCCAGCAGCTTGGCCGGGACAGGGGCCGATAGCAATCAGCCCCAGCATTTT. The chain uses TRBV5-6 and TRBJ1-5; 10 bases are a match to TRBD1. Looked up from germline, CDR1 is SGHDT and CDR2 is YYEEEE. The V gene end was trimmed by 0 bases and the J gene end by 0 bases; junction bases not matched to a gene: 6. The CDR3 runs to 18 residues.

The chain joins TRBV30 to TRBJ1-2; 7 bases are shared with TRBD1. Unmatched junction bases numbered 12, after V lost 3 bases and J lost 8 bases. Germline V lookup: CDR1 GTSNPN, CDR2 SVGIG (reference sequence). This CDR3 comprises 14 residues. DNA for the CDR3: TGTGCCTGGAGGGCCAACGAAGGGGGCGGAGGCTACACCTTC. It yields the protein CAWRANEGGGGYTF.

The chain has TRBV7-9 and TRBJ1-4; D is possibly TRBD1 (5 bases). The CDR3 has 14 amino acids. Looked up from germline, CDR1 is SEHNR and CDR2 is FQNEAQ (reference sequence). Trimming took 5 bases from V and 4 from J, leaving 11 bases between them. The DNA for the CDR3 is TGTGCCAGCAGCACCGGGACTAGTAATGAAAAACTGTTTTTT. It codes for CASSTGTSNEKLFF.

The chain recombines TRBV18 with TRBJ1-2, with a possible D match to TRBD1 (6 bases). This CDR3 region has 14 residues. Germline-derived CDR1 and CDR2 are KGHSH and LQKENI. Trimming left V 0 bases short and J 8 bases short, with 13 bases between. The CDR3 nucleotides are TGTGCCAGCTCACCACCTACAGGGATTATGGGCTACACCTTC. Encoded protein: CASSPPTGIMGYTF. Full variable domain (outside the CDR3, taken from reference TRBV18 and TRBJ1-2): NAGVMQNPRHLVRRRGQEARLRCSPMKGHSHVYWYRQLPEEGLKFMVYLQKENIIDESGMPKERFSAEFPKEGPSILRIQQVVRGDSAAYFCASSPPTGIMGYTFGSGTRLTVV.

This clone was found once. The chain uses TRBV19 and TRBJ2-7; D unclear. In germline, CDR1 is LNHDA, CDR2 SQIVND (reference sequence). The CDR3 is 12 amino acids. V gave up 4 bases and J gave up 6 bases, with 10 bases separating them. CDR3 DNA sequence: TGTGCCAGTAGTAGCTTTCCAGGCGAGCAGTACTTC. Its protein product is CASSSFPGEQYF.

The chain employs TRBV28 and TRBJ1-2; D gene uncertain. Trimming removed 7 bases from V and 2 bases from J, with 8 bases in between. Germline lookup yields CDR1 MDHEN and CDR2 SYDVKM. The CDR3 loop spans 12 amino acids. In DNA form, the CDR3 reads TGTGCCAGCAAGCCGGGGAACTATGGCTACACCTTC. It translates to CASKPGNYGYTF.

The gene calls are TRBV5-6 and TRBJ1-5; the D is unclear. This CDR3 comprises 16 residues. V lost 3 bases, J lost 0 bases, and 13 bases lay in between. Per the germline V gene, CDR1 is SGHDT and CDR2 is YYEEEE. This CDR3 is CASSWGAAYSNQPQHF. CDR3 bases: TGTGCCAGCAGCTGGGGAGCGGCTTATAGCAATCAGCCCCAGCATTTT.

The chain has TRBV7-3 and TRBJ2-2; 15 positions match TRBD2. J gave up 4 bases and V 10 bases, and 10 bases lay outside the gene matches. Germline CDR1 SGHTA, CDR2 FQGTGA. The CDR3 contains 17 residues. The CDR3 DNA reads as TGTGCCACCGGACTAGCGGGGGGGCGTATAGGCACCGGGGAGCTGTTTTTT. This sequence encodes CATGLAGGRIGTGELFF.

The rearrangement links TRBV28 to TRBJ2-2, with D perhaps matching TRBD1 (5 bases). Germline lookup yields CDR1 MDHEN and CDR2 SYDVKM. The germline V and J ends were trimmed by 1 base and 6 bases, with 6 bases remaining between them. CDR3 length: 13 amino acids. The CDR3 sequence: CASSLSGPGELFF. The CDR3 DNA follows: TGTGCCAGCAGTTTATCAGGGCCCGGGGAGCTGTTTTTT.

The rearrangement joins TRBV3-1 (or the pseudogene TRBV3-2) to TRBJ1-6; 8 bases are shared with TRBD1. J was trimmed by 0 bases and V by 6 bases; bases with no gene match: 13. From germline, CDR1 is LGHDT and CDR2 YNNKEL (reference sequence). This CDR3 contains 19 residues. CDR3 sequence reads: CASRRRYQGASSYNSPLHF. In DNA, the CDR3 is TGTGCCAGCAGACGACGCTACCAGGGGGCTAGCTCCTATAATTCACCCCTCCACTTT.

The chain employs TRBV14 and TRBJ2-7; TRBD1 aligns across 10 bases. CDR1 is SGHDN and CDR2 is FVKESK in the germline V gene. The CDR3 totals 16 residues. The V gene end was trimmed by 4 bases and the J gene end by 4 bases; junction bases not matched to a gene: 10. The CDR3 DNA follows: TGTGCCAGCAGCCGAATGCCGGGACAGGGGTCTTACGAGCAGTACTTC. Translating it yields CASSRMPGQGSYEQYF.

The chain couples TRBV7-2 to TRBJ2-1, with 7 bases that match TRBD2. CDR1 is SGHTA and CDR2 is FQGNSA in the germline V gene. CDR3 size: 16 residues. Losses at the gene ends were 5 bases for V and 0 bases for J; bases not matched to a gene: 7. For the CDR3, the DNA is TGTGCCAGCAGCGGGCAGGGCGGGAGCTCCTACAATGAGCAGTTCTTC. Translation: CASSGQGGSSYNEQFF.

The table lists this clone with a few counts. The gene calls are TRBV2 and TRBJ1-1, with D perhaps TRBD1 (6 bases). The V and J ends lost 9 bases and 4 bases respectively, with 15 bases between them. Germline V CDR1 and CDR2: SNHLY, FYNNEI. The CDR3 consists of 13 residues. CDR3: CASTGNRGTEAFF. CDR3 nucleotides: TGTGCCAGTACAGGGAATCGAGGCACTGAAGCTTTCTTT.

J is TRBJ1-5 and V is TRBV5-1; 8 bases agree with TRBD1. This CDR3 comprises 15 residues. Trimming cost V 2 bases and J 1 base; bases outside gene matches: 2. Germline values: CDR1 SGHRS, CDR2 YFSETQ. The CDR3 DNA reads TGCGCCAGCAGCTTACAGGGGGGCAGCAATCAGCCCCAGCATTTT. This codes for CASSLQGGSNQPQHF.

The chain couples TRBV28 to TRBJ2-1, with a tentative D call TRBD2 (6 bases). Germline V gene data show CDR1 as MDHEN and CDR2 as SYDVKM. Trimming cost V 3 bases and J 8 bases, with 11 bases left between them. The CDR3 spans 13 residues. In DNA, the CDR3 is TGTGCCAGCAGTTTCGGAGGGTTGCATGAGCAGTTCTTC. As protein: CASSFGGLHEQFF. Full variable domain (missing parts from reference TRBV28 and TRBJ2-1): DVKVTQSSRYLVKRTGEKVFLECVQDMDHENMFWYRQDPGLGLRLIYFSYDVKMKEKGDIPEGYSVSREKKERFSLILESASTNQTSMYLCASSFGGLHEQFFGPGTRLTVL.

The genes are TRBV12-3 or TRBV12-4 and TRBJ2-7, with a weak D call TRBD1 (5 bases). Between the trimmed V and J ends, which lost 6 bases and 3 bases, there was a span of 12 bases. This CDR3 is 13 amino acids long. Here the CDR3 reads CASSPQEFYEQYF. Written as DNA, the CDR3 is TGTGCCAGCAGCCCACAGGAATTCTACGAGCAGTACTTC.

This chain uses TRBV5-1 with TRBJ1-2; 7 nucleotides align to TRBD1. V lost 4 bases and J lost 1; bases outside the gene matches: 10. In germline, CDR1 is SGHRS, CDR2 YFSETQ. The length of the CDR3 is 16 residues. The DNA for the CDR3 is TGCGCCAGCAGCCCCGGGACAGTCACCTTTAACTATGGCTACACCTTC. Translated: CASSPGTVTFNYGYTF.

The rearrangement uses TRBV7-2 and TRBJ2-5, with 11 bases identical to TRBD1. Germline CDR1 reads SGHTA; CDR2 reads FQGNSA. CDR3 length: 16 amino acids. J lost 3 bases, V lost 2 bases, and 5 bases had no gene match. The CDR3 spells CASSLLRTGGEETQYF. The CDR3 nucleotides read TGTGCCAGCAGCTTATTAAGGACAGGGGGCGAAGAGACCCAGTACTTC.

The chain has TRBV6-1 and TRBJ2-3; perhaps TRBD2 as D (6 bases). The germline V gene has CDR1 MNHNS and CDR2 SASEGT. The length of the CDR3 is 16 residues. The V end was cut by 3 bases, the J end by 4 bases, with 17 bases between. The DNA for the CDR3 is TGTGCCAGCAGTGACAGCCCTCTAGCGAGAGCAGATACGCAGTATTTT. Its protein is CASSDSPLARADTQYF.

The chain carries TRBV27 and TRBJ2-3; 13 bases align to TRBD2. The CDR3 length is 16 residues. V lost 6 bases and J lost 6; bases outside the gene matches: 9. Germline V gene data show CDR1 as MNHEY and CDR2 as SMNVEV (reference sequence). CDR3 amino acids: CASSLRLAGGRDTQYF. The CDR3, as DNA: TGTGCCAGCAGCCTGAGACTAGCGGGGGGTAGGGATACGCAGTATTTT.

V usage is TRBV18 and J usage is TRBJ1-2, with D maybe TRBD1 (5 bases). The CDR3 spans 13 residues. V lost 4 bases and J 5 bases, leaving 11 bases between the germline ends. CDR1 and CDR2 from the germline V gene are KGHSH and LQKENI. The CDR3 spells CASSLEAGYGYTF. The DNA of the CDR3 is TGTGCCAGCTCACTTGAGGCAGGGTATGGCTACACCTTC.